The rows below give T cell receptor beta chains drawn from one sample of a study of blood T cell repertoires in COVID-19. The repertoire was sequenced with immunoSEQ multiplex PCR; TCRdb's copy has only in-frame clones and lacks some. The table shows 250,000 to 300,000 clones, with 80% to 90% occurring only once. The sequenced material came from PBMCs or T cells enriched from blood (not recorded which). These receptors were collected from a man between 25 and 39 years old with acute COVID-19. CDR3s include the opening cysteine and the closing phenylalanine or tryptophan. Each record gives: V gene, D gene, clone size, J gene, CDR3 protein, CDR3 DNA. The D gene is left open where the match is weak. Rows give clone size only sometimes, using once, few, many, or a class for an expanded clone.

v_call: TRBV19
d_call: TRBD2
clone_size: NA
j_call: TRBJ2-1
cdr3_aa: CASSDSGTRSEQFF
cdr3_nt: TGTGCCAGTAGTGATTCCGGGACTAGGTCTGAGCAGTTCTTC

v_call: TRBV9
d_call: TRBD2
clone_size: NA
j_call: TRBJ2-3
cdr3_aa: CASSGGRALDTQYF
cdr3_nt: TGTGCCAGCTCCGGCGGGAGGGCCCTGGATACGCAGTATTTT

v_call: TRBV28
d_call: TRBD2
clone_size: NA
j_call: TRBJ2-5
cdr3_aa: CASGTSGPQETQYF
cdr3_nt: TGTGCCAGCGGGACTAGCGGACCTCAAGAGACCCAGTACTTC

v_call: TRBV27
d_call: NA
clone_size: NA
j_call: TRBJ2-1
cdr3_aa: CASSLFRTLRGNEQFF
cdr3_nt: TGTGCCAGCAGTTTATTCCGGACTTTACGTGGCAATGAGCAGTTCTTC

v_call: TRBV4-2
d_call: NA
clone_size: NA
j_call: TRBJ2-2
cdr3_aa: CASSRSTSLGVADTGELFF
cdr3_nt: TGTGCCAGCAGCCGCTCGACCTCCCTCGGTGTAGCGGACACCGGGGAGCTGTTTTTT

v_call: TRBV18
d_call: TRBD1
clone_size: NA
j_call: TRBJ1-1
cdr3_aa: CASSTGASTEAFF
cdr3_nt: TGTGCCAGCTCGACAGGGGCGAGCACTGAAGCTTTCTTT

v_call: TRBV18
d_call: TRBD1
clone_size: NA
j_call: TRBJ2-5
cdr3_aa: CASQTRTGRRETQYF
cdr3_nt: TGTGCCAGCCAAACCCGGACAGGGCGAAGGGAGACCCAGTACTTC

v_call: TRBV7-9
d_call: NA
clone_size: NA
j_call: TRBJ1-1
cdr3_aa: CASSPRTDLGEAFF
cdr3_nt: TGTGCCAGCAGCCCACGGACTGATCTGGGTGAAGCTTTCTTT

v_call: TRBV7-9
d_call: NA
clone_size: NA
j_call: TRBJ1-1
cdr3_aa: CASSPHGGQTEAFF
cdr3_nt: TGTGCCAGCAGCCCGCACGGGGGGCAGACTGAAGCTTTCTTT

v_call: TRBV28
d_call: TRBD1
clone_size: NA
j_call: TRBJ1-2
cdr3_aa: CASREEGSGGPDTF
cdr3_nt: TGTGCCAGCAGGGAGGAGGGGTCAGGGGGACCAGATACCTTC

v_call: TRBV9
d_call: TRBD1
clone_size: NA
j_call: TRBJ2-1
cdr3_aa: CASSEGAGFPDEQFF
cdr3_nt: TGTGCCAGCAGCGAGGGGGCTGGCTTCCCGGATGAGCAGTTCTTC

v_call: TRBV7-2
d_call: NA
clone_size: NA
j_call: TRBJ2-1
cdr3_aa: CASSAQPGSSTDEQFF
cdr3_nt: TGTGCCAGCAGCGCACAACCCGGGTCCTCTACCGATGAGCAGTTCTTC

v_call: TRBV19
d_call: NA
clone_size: few
j_call: TRBJ2-5
cdr3_aa: CASSRLGQGEETQYF
cdr3_nt: TGTGCCAGTAGCCGGTTGGGCCAGGGTGAGGAGACCCAGTACTTC

v_call: TRBV2
d_call: TRBD1
clone_size: NA
j_call: TRBJ2-1
cdr3_aa: CASSTTGLTYNEQFF
cdr3_nt: TGTGCCAGCAGTACGACAGGGTTGACCTACAATGAGCAGTTCTTC

v_call: TRBV24-1
d_call: TRBD2
clone_size: few
j_call: TRBJ2-1
cdr3_aa: CATSDFSTGLAHNNEQFF
cdr3_nt: TGTGCCACCAGTGATTTTAGTACGGGACTAGCACACAACAATGAGCAGTTCTTC

v_call: TRBV20-1
d_call: NA
clone_size: NA
j_call: TRBJ2-5
cdr3_aa: CSASSASHNQETQYF
cdr3_nt: TGCAGTGCTAGTTCGGCTAGCCACAACCAAGAGACCCAGTACTTC

v_call: TRBV5-4
d_call: NA
clone_size: NA
j_call: TRBJ1-1
cdr3_aa: CASSLAGYTEAFF
cdr3_nt: TGTGCCAGCAGCTTGGCCGGGTACACTGAAGCTTTCTTT

v_call: TRBV5-1
d_call: NA
clone_size: NA
j_call: TRBJ1-5
cdr3_aa: CASSLGGLNQPQHF
cdr3_nt: TGCGCCAGCAGCTTGGGGGGGCTTAATCAGCCCCAGCATTTT

v_call: TRBV3-1/TRBV3-2
d_call: NA
clone_size: NA
j_call: TRBJ1-3
cdr3_aa: CASSQVRANTIYF
cdr3_nt: TGTGCCAGCAGCCAAGTGAGGGCGAACACCATATATTTT

v_call: TRBV11-3
d_call: TRBD1
clone_size: NA
j_call: TRBJ2-5
cdr3_aa: CASSLGPGQGAVETQYF
cdr3_nt: TGTGCCAGCAGCTTGGGACCGGGACAGGGGGCGGTAGAGACCCAGTACTTC

v_call: TRBV3-1/TRBV3-2
d_call: NA
clone_size: NA
j_call: TRBJ1-2
cdr3_aa: CASSDPGVGNYGYTF
cdr3_nt: TGTGCCAGCAGCGACCCAGGGGTTGGTAACTATGGCTACACCTTC

v_call: TRBV30
d_call: NA
clone_size: NA
j_call: TRBJ2-5
cdr3_aa: CAWTVQETQYF
cdr3_nt: TGTGCCTGGACGGTCCAAGAGACCCAGTACTTC

v_call: TRBV10-2
d_call: NA
clone_size: NA
j_call: TRBJ1-5
cdr3_aa: CASRGAGDQPQHF
cdr3_nt: TGCGCCAGCAGGGGAGCGGGGGATCAGCCCCAGCATTTT

v_call: TRBV11-2
d_call: NA
clone_size: NA
j_call: TRBJ1-2
cdr3_aa: CASSLDLTAYGYTF
cdr3_nt: TGTGCCAGCAGCTTAGATCTGACAGCTTATGGCTACACCTTC

v_call: TRBV5-1
d_call: NA
clone_size: NA
j_call: TRBJ1-1
cdr3_aa: CASSPLVTNTEAFF
cdr3_nt: TGCGCCAGCAGCCCACTAGTTACAAACACTGAAGCTTTCTTT

v_call: TRBV27
d_call: TRBD1
clone_size: few
j_call: TRBJ1-1
cdr3_aa: CASSLFRGETEAFF
cdr3_nt: TGTGCCAGCAGTTTGTTCAGGGGGGAGACTGAAGCTTTCTTT

v_call: TRBV21-1
d_call: NA
clone_size: NA
j_call: TRBJ1-5
cdr3_aa: CASSKALSRGIPYSNQPQHF
cdr3_nt: TGTGCCAGCAGCAAAGCATTGTCAAGGGGTATACCTTATAGCAATCAGCCCCAGCATTTT

v_call: TRBV19
d_call: NA
clone_size: NA
j_call: TRBJ1-1
cdr3_aa: CASSIAKREAFF
cdr3_nt: TGTGCCAGTAGTATAGCAAAGCGTGAAGCTTTCTTT

v_call: TRBV19
d_call: TRBD1
clone_size: NA
j_call: TRBJ1-5
cdr3_aa: CASGQGPSNQPQHF
cdr3_nt: TGTGCCAGTGGACAGGGGCCGAGCAATCAGCCCCAGCATTTT

v_call: TRBV28
d_call: NA
clone_size: NA
j_call: TRBJ2-5
cdr3_aa: CASSLRGGQYF
cdr3_nt: TGTGCCAGCAGTTTAAGGGGTGGCCAGTACTTC

v_call: TRBV19
d_call: NA
clone_size: few
j_call: TRBJ1-5
cdr3_aa: CASSGQQGSGGNQPQHF
cdr3_nt: TGTGCCAGTAGTGGGCAACAGGGCTCTGGGGGCAATCAGCCCCAGCATTTT